This T cell receptor (beta chain) originates from a study of cytomegalovirus exposure and HLA in healthy donors. General study points: TCR beta chain V- and J-gene trimming was linked, in a later analysis, to a missense variant in DCLRE1C.

Vbeta (60) and Jbeta (13) primers were used in the PCR. Original methodology: Later work found approximately 80 million unique TCR beta chains, with 9.5 million to 11 million shared. Here immunoSEQ multiplex PCR was the method, and the copy in TCRdb shows in-frame clones only, minus some. V, J and clone size are those of that table, while D and trimming were read from the DNA. Of approximately 160,000 clones in the sample, approximately 80% were seen once. Sampled while nominally healthy, donors likely had unrecorded immune exposures. This clone was observed a few times. Its specificity is unknown. The CDR3 runs to 13 residues. Per germline, CDR1 GTSNPN and CDR2 SVGIG (reference sequence). The V gene end was trimmed by 3 bases and the J gene end by 0 bases; junction bases not matched to a gene: 0.

This TCR came from a woman in her forties or fifties in good health and CMV-seropositive. Sequences were obtained from PBMCs. The rearrangement links TRBV30 to TRBJ2-3, with 7 bases that match TRBD2. The CDR3 loop is CAWRAGSTDTQYF. DNA for the CDR3: TGTGCCTGGAGAGCGGGGAGCACAGATACGCAGTATTTT.